The 18 T cell receptor beta chains listed next were all sequenced from one sample in a study of cytomegalovirus exposure and HLA in healthy donors. This PCR relied on a set of 60 Vbeta primers and 13 Jbeta primers. Assay: immunoSEQ multiplex PCR; the TCRdb copy retains only in-frame clones and omits some. Of tens of thousands of clones listed, around 79% are singletons. The specimen was PBMCs. These receptors were collected from a woman aged 40-49 years in good health and CMV-seropositive.

The rearrangement uses TRBV2 and TRBJ2-7, with a tentative D call TRBD1 (5 bases). Looked up from germline, CDR1 is SNHLY and CDR2 is FYNNEI. This CDR3 comprises 14 residues. Trimming stripped 7 bases from V and 3 bases from J, with 16 bases between. The CDR3 spells CASKAQELLYEQYF. CDR3 bases: TGTGCCAGCAAGGCACAGGAATTACTCTACGAGCAGTACTTC.

The V and J genes are TRBV11-3 and TRBJ2-1; perhaps TRBD2 as D (6 bases). CDR3 length equals 15 residues. Trimming left V 6 bases short and J 0 bases short, with 12 bases between. Germline V lookup: CDR1 SGHNT, CDR2 YENEEA. This chain's CDR3 is CASSSGSNSYNEQFF. CDR3 DNA sequence: TGTGCCAGCAGTTCCGGGAGTAACTCCTACAATGAGCAGTTCTTC. Full variable domain (remainder filled in from reference TRBV11-3 and TRBJ2-1): EAGVVQSPRYKIIEKKQPVAFWCNPISGHNTLYWYLQNLGQGPELLIRYENEEAVDDSQLPKDRFSAERLKGVDSTLKIQPAELGDSAVYLCASSSGSNSYNEQFFGPGTRLTVL.

This rearrangement joins TRBV4-2 to TRBJ2-7; TRBD2 might be the D (5 bases). V lost 0 bases and J lost 1, with 10 bases in between. The length of the CDR3 is 15 residues. Germline CDR1 LGHNA, CDR2 YNFKEQ. CDR3 sequence reads: CASSQDLRVSYEQYF. As DNA, the CDR3 is TGTGCCAGCAGCCAAGATTTGAGGGTTTCCTACGAGCAGTACTTC.

The gene calls are TRBV7-8 and TRBJ2-3, with TRBD1 matching over 9 bases. The CDR3 is 17 amino acids. Germline V gives CDR1 SGHVS, CDR2 FQNEAQ. After removal of 3 bases from V and 3 bases from J, the junction contained 10 bases not matched to a gene. The CDR3 region is CASSFFSTGGGTDTQYF. As DNA, the CDR3 is TGTGCCAGCAGCTTTTTTTCGACAGGGGGGGGAACAGATACGCAGTATTTT.

The chain links TRBV9 to TRBJ2-7; 9 bases match TRBD2. This CDR3 is 16 amino acids long. Per germline, CDR1 SGDLS and CDR2 YYNGEE. V trimming: 4 bases; J trimming: 7 bases; junction bases outside the gene matches: 15. CDR3 region: CASSPTRRIAGEEQYF. CDR3 bases: TGTGCCAGCAGCCCCACCCGGAGGATAGCGGGAGAGGAGCAGTACTTC.

This clone was detected once. The rearrangement links TRBV19 to TRBJ2-7; 11 bases are shared with TRBD2. CDR3 size: 15 residues. Germline CDR1 and CDR2: LNHDA and SQIVND (reference sequence). V trimming: 3 bases; J trimming: 5 bases; junction bases outside the gene matches: 6. CDR3 bases: TGTGCCAGTAGTATTAGCGGGAGGGCCATCGACGAGCAGTACTTC. It specifies CASSISGRAIDEQYF.

The V gene is TRBV7-2, the J gene TRBJ2-1, with D possibly matching TRBD2 (6 bases). Trimming cost V 3 bases and J 5 bases, with 14 bases left between them. The CDR3 loop spans 15 amino acids. Germline V gene data show CDR1 as SGHTA and CDR2 as FQGNSA. DNA for the CDR3: TGTGCCAGCAGCTTGGGGGGTTACATTCACAATGAGCAGTTCTTC. It specifies CASSLGGYIHNEQFF. The variable domain in full, with the rest retrieved from reference TRBV7-2 and TRBJ2-1, is GAGVSQSPSNKVTEKGKDVELRCDPISGHTALYWYRQSLGQGLEFLIYFQGNSAPDKSGLPSDRFSAERTGGSVSTLTIQRTQQEDSAVYLCASSLGGYIHNEQFFGPGTRLTVL.

This clone has only a few counts. The chain is built from TRBV2 and TRBJ1-5, with D perhaps TRBD1 (6 bases). V was clipped by 6 bases and J by 0 bases, with 15 bases between them. This CDR3 has 16 residues. Germline assignment: CDR1 SNHLY and CDR2 FYNNEI. Here the CDR3 reads CASSEQGRYSNQPQHF. The CDR3 nucleotides read TGTGCCAGCAGCGAACAGGGCCGATATAGCAATCAGCCCCAGCATTTT.

V is TRBV11-2 and J is TRBJ2-5; D is possibly TRBD1 (6 bases). Germline V gene data show CDR1 as SGHAT and CDR2 as FQNNGV. The CDR3 spans 15 residues. V was clipped by 2 bases and J by 2 bases, with 12 bases between them. The CDR3 sequence is CASSLLTGRQETQYF. The CDR3 nucleotides are TGTGCCAGCAGCTTATTAACAGGGCGTCAAGAGACCCAGTACTTC. The full variable domain, its missing parts supplied by reference TRBV11-2 and TRBJ2-5, is EAGVAQSPRYKIIEKRQSVAFWCNPISGHATLYWYQQILGQGPKLLIQFQNNGVVDDSQLPKDRFSAERLKGVDSTLKIQPAKLEDSAVYLCASSLLTGRQETQYFGPGTRLLVL.

CDR3 sequence reads: CASSSLRAGSYNSPLHF. Here the CDR3 DNA reads TGTGCCAGCAGCTCACTCAGGGCAGGCTCCTATAATTCACCCCTCCACTTT. The V call is TRBV7-2, the J call TRBJ1-6; D is possibly TRBD1 (5 bases). With 4 bases removed from V and 0 bases from J, the gap between germline ends came to 13 bases. Germline CDR1 is SGHTA and CDR2 is FQGNSA. This CDR3 has 17 residues. Full variable domain (remainder filled in from reference TRBV7-2 and TRBJ1-6): GAGVSQSPSNKVTEKGKDVELRCDPISGHTALYWYRQSLGQGLEFLIYFQGNSAPDKSGLPSDRFSAERTGGSVSTLTIQRTQQEDSAVYLCASSSLRAGSYNSPLHFGNGTRLTVT.

This chain uses TRBV7-9 with TRBJ2-3, with 11 positions matching TRBD2. The CDR3 sequence is 16 residues long. V was pared by 5 bases and J by 5 bases, with 9 bases of the junction left unmatched. CDR1 is SEHNR and CDR2 is FQNEAQ in the germline V gene (reference sequence). CDR3 bases: TGTGCCAGCAGCGAGACTAGCGGGATACTTGTAGATACGCAGTATTTT. It translates to CASSETSGILVDTQYF.

The chain joins TRBV27 to TRBJ1-5, with a weak D call TRBD1 (5 bases). The CDR3 spans 17 residues. Germline values: CDR1 MNHEY, CDR2 SMNVEV (reference sequence). V lost 6 bases and J 9 bases, leaving 27 bases between the germline ends. The chain's CDR3 is CASRPRTAGPPLWPQHF. CDR3 in DNA: TGTGCCAGCAGGCCTAGAACCGCGGGACCGCCGCTTTGGCCCCAGCATTTT.

The rearrangement links TRBV25-1 to TRBJ2-1; TRBD2 matches 9 bases. The CDR3 is 15 amino acids. Per the germline V gene, CDR1 is MGHDK and CDR2 is SYGVNS. The V segment lost 6 bases and the J segment 6 bases; nucleotides outside the gene matches: 9. The DNA of the CDR3 is TGTGCCAGCAGCCCACCTCTAGCGGGGTCCAATGAGCAGTTCTTC. This sequence encodes CASSPPLAGSNEQFF.

The chain carries TRBV21-1 and TRBJ2-3; TRBD2 is the table's D call and was not checked against the DNA. TRBV21-1 is described as a pseudogene. The CDR3 sequence is 18 residues long. In DNA form, the CDR3 reads TGTGCCAGCAGCAAAGTTCTCACCACGGGGGTGAGCACAGATACGCAGTATTTT. As protein: CASSKVLTTGVSTDTQYF.

The chain combines TRBV7-6 with TRBJ2-3; TRBD2 might be the D (7 bases). V shed 3 bases and J shed 3 bases, with 19 bases lying between them. The CDR3 is 17 residues long. Germline CDR1 is SGHVS and CDR2 is FNYEAQ. The CDR3 nucleotides read TGTGCCAGCAGCTTCCTATCAAGGGGGGGTGGGACAGATACGCAGTATTTT. Translation: CASSFLSRGGGTDTQYF.

This clone appeared once. This chain uses TRBV29-1 with TRBJ2-5; D may be TRBD1 (5 bases). Trimming shortened V by 3 bases and J by 4 bases, and 12 bases separated the two germline ends. This CDR3 spans 13 amino acids. Germline CDR1 and CDR2: SQVTM and ANQGSEA. The DNA for the CDR3 is TGCAGCGTTGATAAGGGGCGCTCAGAGACCCAGTACTTC. Amino acids: CSVDKGRSETQYF.

This chain connects TRBV25-1 to TRBJ1-5; weak D call: TRBD1 (6 bases). V gave up 4 bases and J gave up 7 bases, with 17 bases separating them. The CDR3 contains 15 residues. Germline V gives CDR1 MGHDK, CDR2 SYGVNS. The CDR3 here is CASSATGHRGQPQHF. In nucleotides, the CDR3 is TGTGCCAGCAGTGCTACGGGACATAGGGGGCAGCCCCAGCATTTT.

The chain couples TRBV7-8 to TRBJ1-2; D is perhaps TRBD1 (5 bases). The CDR3 contains 17 residues. Trimming took 1 base from V and 0 from J, leaving 15 bases between them. Germline V gene data show CDR1 as SGHVS and CDR2 as FQNEAQ. The CDR3 DNA is TGTGCCAGCAGCTTAGGGCGGGGGGACCGTTCTAACTATGGCTACACCTTC. It is translated as CASSLGRGDRSNYGYTF. Supplemented by reference TRBV7-8 and TRBJ1-2, the full variable domain reads GAGVSQSPRYKVAKRGQDVALRCDPISGHVSLFWYQQALGQGPEFLTYFQNEAQLDKSGLPSDRFFAERPEGSVSTLKIQRTQQEDSAVYLCASSLGRGDRSNYGYTFGSGTRLTVV.